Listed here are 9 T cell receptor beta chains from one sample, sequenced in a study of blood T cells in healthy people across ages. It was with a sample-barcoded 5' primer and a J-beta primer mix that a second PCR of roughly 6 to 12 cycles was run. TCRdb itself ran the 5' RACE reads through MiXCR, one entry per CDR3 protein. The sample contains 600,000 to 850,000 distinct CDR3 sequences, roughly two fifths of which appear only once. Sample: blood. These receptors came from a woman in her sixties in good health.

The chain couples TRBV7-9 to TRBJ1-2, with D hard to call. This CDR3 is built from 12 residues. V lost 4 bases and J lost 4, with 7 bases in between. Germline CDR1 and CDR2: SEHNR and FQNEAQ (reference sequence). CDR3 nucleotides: TGTGCCAGCAGCTCGGACCCCTATGGCTACACCTTC. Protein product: CASSSDPYGYTF. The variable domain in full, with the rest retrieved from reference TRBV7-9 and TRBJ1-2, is DTGVSQNPRHKITKRGQNVTFRCDPISEHNRLYWYRQTLGQGPEFLTYFQNEAQLEKSRLLSDRFSAERPKGSFSTLEIQRTEQGDSAMYLCASSSDPYGYTFGSGTRLTVV.

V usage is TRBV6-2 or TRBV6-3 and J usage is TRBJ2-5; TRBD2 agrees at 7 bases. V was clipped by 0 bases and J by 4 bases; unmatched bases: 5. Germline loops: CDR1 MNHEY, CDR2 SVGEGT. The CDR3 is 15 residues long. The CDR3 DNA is TGTGCCAGCAGTTACTCACTAGCGTCCTCAGAGACCCAGTACTTC. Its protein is CASSYSLASSETQYF.

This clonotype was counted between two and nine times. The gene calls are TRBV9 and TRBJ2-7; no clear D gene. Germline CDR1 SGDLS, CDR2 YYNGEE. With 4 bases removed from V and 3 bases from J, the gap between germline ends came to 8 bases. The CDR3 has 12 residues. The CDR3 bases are TGTGCCAGCAGCAACGACCTCTACGAGCAGTACTTC. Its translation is CASSNDLYEQYF.

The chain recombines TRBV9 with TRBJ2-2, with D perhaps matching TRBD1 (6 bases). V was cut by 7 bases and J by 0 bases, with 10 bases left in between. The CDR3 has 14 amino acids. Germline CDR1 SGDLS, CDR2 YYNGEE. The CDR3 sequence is CASDRFANTGELFF. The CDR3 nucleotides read TGTGCCAGCGACAGGTTCGCGAACACCGGGGAGCTGTTTTTT.

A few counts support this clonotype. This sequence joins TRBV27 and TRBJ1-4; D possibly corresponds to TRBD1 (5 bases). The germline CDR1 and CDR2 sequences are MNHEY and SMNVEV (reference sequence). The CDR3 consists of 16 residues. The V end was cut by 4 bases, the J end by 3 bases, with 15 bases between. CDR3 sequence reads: CASSSVRDFSNEKLFF. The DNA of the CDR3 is TGTGCCAGCAGTTCGGTCAGGGATTTTTCTAATGAAAAACTGTTTTTT.

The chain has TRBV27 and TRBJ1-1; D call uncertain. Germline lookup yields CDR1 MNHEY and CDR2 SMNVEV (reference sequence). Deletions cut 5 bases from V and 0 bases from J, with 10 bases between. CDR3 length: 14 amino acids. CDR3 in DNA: TGTGCCAGCAGTCATTCCGGACTGAACACTGAAGCTTTCTTT. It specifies CASSHSGLNTEAFF.

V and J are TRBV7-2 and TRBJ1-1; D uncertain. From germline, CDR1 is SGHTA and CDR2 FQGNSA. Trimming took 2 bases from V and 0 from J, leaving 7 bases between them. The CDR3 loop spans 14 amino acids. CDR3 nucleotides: TGTGCCAGCAGCTTATTTGGGGTGAACACTGAAGCTTTCTTT. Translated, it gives CASSLFGVNTEAFF.

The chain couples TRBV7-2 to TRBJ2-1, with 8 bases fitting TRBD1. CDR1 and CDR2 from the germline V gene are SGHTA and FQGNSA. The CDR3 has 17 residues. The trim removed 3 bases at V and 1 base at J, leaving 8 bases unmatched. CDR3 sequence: CASSFGAGGSSYNEQFF. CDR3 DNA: TGTGCCAGCAGCTTCGGAGCAGGGGGCTCTTCCTACAATGAGCAGTTCTTC.

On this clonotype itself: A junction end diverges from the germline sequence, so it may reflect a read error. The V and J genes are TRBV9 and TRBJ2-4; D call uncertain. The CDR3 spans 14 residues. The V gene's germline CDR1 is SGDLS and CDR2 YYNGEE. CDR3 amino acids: CASSADLAKSIQYF. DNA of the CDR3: TGTGCCAGCAGCGCGGACCTGGCCAAAAGCATTCAGTACTTC.